This TCR beta chain was documented in a study of CD8 T cells in Susac syndrome. TCR beta sequencing was performed on blood CD8+ and CD4+ T cells. The multiple sclerosis controls were treatment-naive patients with relapsing-remitting disease that was stable or active. The RNA input was roughly 0.45 to 1 ug, and it was reverse transcribed with random hexamers. TCRdb called the immunoSEQ multiplex PCR reads again in MiXCR, with one record for every CDR3 protein. The sample shows around 150,000 distinct CDR3 sequences, approximately 93% of them seen only once. Per germline, CDR1 GTSNPN and CDR2 SVGIG (reference sequence). This CDR3 is built from 12 residues. V lost 7 bases to trimming and J lost 6 bases; unmatched junction nucleotides: 2.

The receptor's source is a human donor with multiple sclerosis. The rearrangement links TRBV30 to TRBJ2-3; 12 bases match TRBD2. The sequencing sample was made of CD4+ T cells from PBMCs. The CDR3 reads CASTSGGDTQYF. CDR3 bases: TGTGCCTCTACTAGCGGGGGGGATACGCAGTATTTT. The full variable domain, completed using reference TRBV30 and TRBJ2-3, is SQTIHQWPATLVQPVGSPLSLECTVEGTSNPNLYWYRQAAGRGLQLLFYSVGIGQISSEVPQNLSASRPQDRQFILSSKKLLLSDSGFYLCASTSGGDTQYFGPGTRLTVL.